This T cell receptor (beta chain) is drawn from a study of T cells in Graves' hyperthyroidism and ophthalmopathy. CDR1 is ENHRY, CDR2 SYGVKD, per germline. The V gene end was trimmed by 0 bases and the J gene end by 5 bases; junction bases not matched to a gene: 13. This CDR3 has 17 residues. Points from the study as a whole: Median prediction lead before ophthalmopathy onset was about 6.7 months with the model.

A word on this clonotype: Its specificity is not known.

Authors of the study amplified TCR beta CDR3 regions from RNA transcripts. The HTBI primer set drove a first-round RT-PCR of the TCR CDR3. TCRdb recomputed calls from the multiplex PCR reads with MiXCR, one row per CDR3 protein. The table lists hundreds of thousands of distinct CDR3 sequences, around 22% of them singletons, with around 11% in the top ten. V usage is TRBV10-3 and J usage is TRBJ2-7; TRBD1 agrees at 7 bases. The sequencing sample was made of blood. The origin of this receptor is a woman aged 25 to 39 with Graves' ophthalmopathy. CDR3 nucleotide sequence: TGTGCCATCAGTGAGTCTCCTCGGACAGGTGACTTCCACGAGCAGTACTTC. This encodes CAISESPRTGDFHEQYF.